This is a list of T cell receptor beta chains from one sample in a study of neurological immune-mediated disorders. In TCRdb, the 5' RACE reads were re-called with MiXCR into one record per CDR3 protein. This table has about 30,000 distinct CDR3 sequences, around 6% appearing once. Sequencing used CD4+ T cells from blood. The receptor set was obtained from a woman in her fifties or sixties in good health. The CDR3 runs from the conserved cysteine through the conserved F or W. The D gene is left open where the match is weak. For some rows the clone size is stated as once, few or many, or as a class when expanded; others skip it.

j_call: TRBJ1-5; clone_size: many; v_call: TRBV29-1; d_call: -; cdr3_nt: TGCAGCGCTGTCGTGGGGGTAGGTCAGCCCCAGCATTTT; cdr3_aa: CSAVVGVGQPQHF
j_call: TRBJ2-1; clone_size: many; v_call: TRBV5-1; d_call: TRBD1; cdr3_nt: TGCGCCAGCAGCTTGGTTGGGACAGGGGAGGATGAGCAGTTCTTC; cdr3_aa: CASSLVGTGEDEQFF
j_call: TRBJ1-1; clone_size: many; v_call: TRBV2; d_call: TRBD1; cdr3_nt: TGTGCCAGCACCCCGACAGGGCTAAAAGCTTTCTTT; cdr3_aa: CASTPTGLKAFF
j_call: TRBJ1-3; clone_size: many; v_call: TRBV11-2; d_call: TRBD1; cdr3_nt: TGTGCCAGCAGCGCAAGGGACAGGGGATCGAACACCATATATTTT; cdr3_aa: CASSARDRGSNTIYF
j_call: TRBJ1-2; clone_size: -; v_call: TRBV27; d_call: TRBD1; cdr3_nt: TGTGCCAGCAGTTTATCGGGGGACAGTCCGGGCTACACCTTC; cdr3_aa: CASSLSGDSPGYTF
j_call: TRBJ2-2; clone_size: many; v_call: TRBV4-2; d_call: TRBD1; cdr3_nt: TGTGCCAGCAGCCAAGTTGCCTTACAGGGGACCGGGGAGCTGTTTTTT; cdr3_aa: CASSQVALQGTGELFF
j_call: TRBJ1-1; clone_size: many; v_call: TRBV20-1; d_call: -; cdr3_nt: TGCAGTGCTAGAGATGAGGGGGGTTACACTGAAGCTTTCTTT; cdr3_aa: CSARDEGGYTEAFF
j_call: TRBJ1-6; clone_size: many; v_call: TRBV3-1; d_call: -; cdr3_nt: TGTGCCAGCAGCTTCGACAGGCGAACTTCACCCCTCCACTTT; cdr3_aa: CASSFDRRTSPLHF
j_call: TRBJ2-7; clone_size: many; v_call: TRBV20-1; d_call: TRBD2; cdr3_nt: TGCAGTGCTAGAGATTGGGCGACTAGCGGGGTCGGGCAGTACTTC; cdr3_aa: CSARDWATSGVGQYF
j_call: TRBJ2-7; clone_size: many; v_call: TRBV7-2; d_call: -; cdr3_nt: TGTGCCAGCAGCTTAGCGGGTGGGAAGAGGTACGAGCAGTACTTC; cdr3_aa: CASSLAGGKRYEQYF
j_call: TRBJ2-1; clone_size: many; v_call: TRBV5-4; d_call: -; cdr3_nt: TGTGCCAGCAGCTTGAAGAGCGGGTTGGTTAGCTCCTACAATGAGCAGTTCTTC; cdr3_aa: CASSLKSGLVSSYNEQFF
j_call: TRBJ1-3; clone_size: medium-sized; v_call: TRBV29-1; d_call: TRBD1; cdr3_nt: TGCAGCGTGACTGCCGGGACAGCTAGAAGAAACACCATATATTTT; cdr3_aa: CSVTAGTARRNTIYF
j_call: TRBJ2-1; clone_size: many; v_call: TRBV7-2; d_call: -; cdr3_nt: TGTGCCAGCAGCCCCAGCCAGGGCTACAATGAGCAGTTCTTC; cdr3_aa: CASSPSQGYNEQFF
j_call: TRBJ1-6; clone_size: many; v_call: TRBV5-1; d_call: -; cdr3_nt: TGCGCCAGCCGGCGAGGCCCGACGTATAATTCACCCCTCCACTTT; cdr3_aa: CASRRGPTYNSPLHF
j_call: TRBJ1-5; clone_size: many; v_call: TRBV5-1; d_call: -; cdr3_nt: TGCGCCAGCAGCTTGGCCGTGGGGGTACAGCCCCAGCATTTT; cdr3_aa: CASSLAVGVQPQHF
j_call: TRBJ2-1; clone_size: -; v_call: TRBV3-1; d_call: TRBD2; cdr3_nt: TGTGCCAGCAGCCTCGGGAGGGGCCTCTACAATGAGCAGTTCTTC; cdr3_aa: CASSLGRGLYNEQFF
j_call: TRBJ2-5; clone_size: many; v_call: TRBV28; d_call: TRBD2; cdr3_nt: TGTGCCAGTGAAACTAGCGGGAGGGCAGAGACCCAGTACTTC; cdr3_aa: CASETSGRAETQYF
j_call: TRBJ2-7; clone_size: many; v_call: TRBV30; d_call: TRBD1; cdr3_nt: TGTGCCTGGAGTACCCTAGGACAGGGGAGGAACGAGCAGTACTTC; cdr3_aa: CAWSTLGQGRNEQYF
j_call: TRBJ1-2; clone_size: -; v_call: TRBV6-6; d_call: -; cdr3_nt: TGTGCCAGCAGTTACTCGGGGGAGGGCTACACCTTC; cdr3_aa: CASSYSGEGYTF
j_call: TRBJ2-1; clone_size: many; v_call: TRBV9; d_call: TRBD2; cdr3_nt: TGTGCCAGCAGCGTAGCGGCTAGCGGGAGCTTAGGCAATGAGCAGTTCTTC; cdr3_aa: CASSVAASGSLGNEQFF
j_call: TRBJ2-7; clone_size: many; v_call: TRBV6-2/TRBV6-3; d_call: TRBD1; cdr3_nt: TGTGCCACCACCGGGACAGGGGGCTACGAGCAGTACTTC; cdr3_aa: CATTGTGGYEQYF
j_call: TRBJ2-5; clone_size: many; v_call: TRBV28; d_call: TRBD2; cdr3_nt: TGTGCCAGCTCCCCGAGAGTAGCGGGAGGGGGAGAGACCCAGTACTTC; cdr3_aa: CASSPRVAGGGETQYF
j_call: TRBJ2-1; clone_size: many; v_call: TRBV14; d_call: TRBD1; cdr3_nt: TGTGCCAGCCGGGACAGGGCGAGGAATGAGCAGTTCTTC; cdr3_aa: CASRDRARNEQFF
j_call: TRBJ2-7; clone_size: many; v_call: TRBV12-3/TRBV12-4; d_call: -; cdr3_nt: TGTGCCAGCAGTCCCATACAGGGGACTGGCGAGCAGTACTTC; cdr3_aa: CASSPIQGTGEQYF
j_call: TRBJ2-7; clone_size: many; v_call: TRBV7-8; d_call: -; cdr3_nt: TGTGCCAGCAGCCCCAACACCGTCTCCTACGAGCAGTACTTC; cdr3_aa: CASSPNTVSYEQYF
j_call: TRBJ2-7; clone_size: many; v_call: TRBV20-1; d_call: -; cdr3_nt: TGCAGTGCGGAGCTGCCCTCGTGGCCCGGGGGTGACGAGCAGTACTTC; cdr3_aa: CSAELPSWPGGDEQYF
j_call: TRBJ2-5; clone_size: many; v_call: TRBV6-5; d_call: -; cdr3_nt: TGTGCCAGCACCTGGACGGACTCACGGGCCGGGACCCAGTACTTC; cdr3_aa: CASTWTDSRAGTQYF
j_call: TRBJ1-1; clone_size: many; v_call: TRBV7-9; d_call: TRBD1; cdr3_nt: TGTGCCAGCAGGGGACAGAGCCCGACTGAAGCTTTCTTT; cdr3_aa: CASRGQSPTEAFF
j_call: TRBJ2-1; clone_size: many; v_call: TRBV6-4; d_call: TRBD2; cdr3_nt: TGTGCCAGCAGGACCGAAGCGGGAGTACCCCCTCATGAGCAGTTCTTC; cdr3_aa: CASRTEAGVPPHEQFF
j_call: TRBJ2-2; clone_size: many; v_call: TRBV11-2; d_call: -; cdr3_nt: TGTGCCAGCAGCTACGTTAGGGAGCTGTTTTTT; cdr3_aa: CASSYVRELFF
j_call: TRBJ1-1; clone_size: many; v_call: TRBV20-1; d_call: TRBD1; cdr3_nt: TGCAGTGCTAGTTCAGGGGGGCAGGCAGGGACTGAAGCTTTCTTT; cdr3_aa: CSASSGGQAGTEAFF
j_call: TRBJ2-2; clone_size: many; v_call: TRBV12-3/TRBV12-4; d_call: TRBD2; cdr3_nt: TGTGCCACCACAGGACTAGCGGAGAACACCGGGGAGCTGTTTTTT; cdr3_aa: CATTGLAENTGELFF
j_call: TRBJ1-2; clone_size: many; v_call: TRBV5-1; d_call: -; cdr3_nt: TGCGCCAGCAGCTTGTCAGGTCGAAACTATGGCTACACCTTC; cdr3_aa: CASSLSGRNYGYTF
j_call: TRBJ1-2; clone_size: many; v_call: TRBV20-1; d_call: TRBD1; cdr3_nt: TGCAGTGCTAGAGGGACCCCGGGACAGGGAGGGATAGACGGCTACACCTTC; cdr3_aa: CSARGTPGQGGIDGYTF
j_call: TRBJ2-3; clone_size: -; v_call: TRBV5-1; d_call: -; cdr3_nt: TGCGCCTGCATCGCGGGACAGTTCACAGATACGCAGTATTTT; cdr3_aa: CACIAGQFTDTQYF
j_call: TRBJ1-1; clone_size: many; v_call: TRBV20-1; d_call: -; cdr3_nt: TGCAGTGCCCCTGGGGGTAGGGGTATGTTGGGCACTGAAGCTTTCTTT; cdr3_aa: CSAPGGRGMLGTEAFF
j_call: TRBJ1-3; clone_size: -; v_call: TRBV29-1; d_call: -; cdr3_nt: TGCAGCGTTGAAGATCTTACTCTCTCTGGAAACACCATATATTTT; cdr3_aa: CSVEDLTLSGNTIYF
j_call: TRBJ2-3; clone_size: many; v_call: TRBV20-1; d_call: TRBD1; cdr3_nt: TGCAGTGCAGAAGGGACAGGGGGCCCCGATACGCAGTATTTT; cdr3_aa: CSAEGTGGPDTQYF
j_call: TRBJ2-5; clone_size: many; v_call: TRBV20-1; d_call: TRBD2; cdr3_nt: TGCAGTGCCGCGCCGACTAGCGGGAGTCTGGAGACCCAGTACTTC; cdr3_aa: CSAAPTSGSLETQYF
j_call: TRBJ1-1; clone_size: many; v_call: TRBV7-2; d_call: TRBD1; cdr3_nt: TGTGCCAGCCTGGGACAGCGGAACACTGAAGCTTTCTTT; cdr3_aa: CASLGQRNTEAFF
j_call: TRBJ2-7; clone_size: many; v_call: TRBV5-1; d_call: -; cdr3_nt: TGCGCCAGCAGCCCCTCTTCCCGCTTCGATTCCTACGAGCAGTACTTC; cdr3_aa: CASSPSSRFDSYEQYF
j_call: TRBJ1-1; clone_size: many; v_call: TRBV2; d_call: -; cdr3_nt: TGTGCCAGCAGTGTGAATGGGCGCTTTGAAGCTTTCTTT; cdr3_aa: CASSVNGRFEAFF
j_call: TRBJ1-6; clone_size: many; v_call: TRBV20-1; d_call: TRBD1; cdr3_nt: TGCAGTGCTAGAGCCGGGACAGGGGAGGCATCACCCCTCCACTTT; cdr3_aa: CSARAGTGEASPLHF
j_call: TRBJ2-2; clone_size: many; v_call: TRBV10-2; d_call: TRBD1; cdr3_nt: TGCGCCAGCGGGACAGGGATGACCGGGGAGCTGTTTTTT; cdr3_aa: CASGTGMTGELFF
j_call: TRBJ2-4; clone_size: many; v_call: TRBV6-1; d_call: -; cdr3_nt: TGTGCCAGCAGTCCCGACAGACTAGCCAAAAACATTCAGTACTTC; cdr3_aa: CASSPDRLAKNIQYF
j_call: TRBJ1-5; clone_size: many; v_call: TRBV28; d_call: -; cdr3_nt: TGTGCCAGGGGGAAAGGGAATCAGCCCCAGCATTTT; cdr3_aa: CARGKGNQPQHF
j_call: TRBJ2-7; clone_size: many; v_call: TRBV7-6; d_call: TRBD2; cdr3_nt: TGTGCCAGCAGCTTAGGGACTAGCGGGGGGGGAGAGCAGTACTTC; cdr3_aa: CASSLGTSGGGEQYF
j_call: TRBJ1-2; clone_size: many; v_call: TRBV29-1; d_call: -; cdr3_nt: TGCAGCGTTGTGAGGGGAAGGGACGGCTACACCTTC; cdr3_aa: CSVVRGRDGYTF
j_call: TRBJ2-7; clone_size: many; v_call: TRBV14; d_call: -; cdr3_nt: TGTGCCAGCAGCCAAGGTATTGGGTACGAGCAGTACTTC; cdr3_aa: CASSQGIGYEQYF